This T cell receptor beta chain was recorded in a study of cytomegalovirus exposure and HLA in healthy donors. The PCR was carried out with 60 Vbeta primers and 13 Jbeta primers. Some clones are missing from TCRdb's copy, which holds only in-frame ones; the method was immunoSEQ multiplex PCR. The table has 110,000 to 150,000 clones, roughly 70% seen once. From germline, CDR1 is SGDLS and CDR2 YYNGEE. The CDR3 has 12 amino acids. Losses at the gene ends were 4 bases for V and 7 bases for J; bases not matched to a gene: 4. Whole-study results and caveats: In an earlier analysis, in some 500 donors, most V segments appeared productive either ~90% or ~30% of the time. With DRB1 most and HLA-C fewest, TCR association rates differed between HLA loci in a later analysis. A later analysis, which compared TCR beta chains of equal frequency, found the HLA-associated ones more clonally expanded.

In the case of this clone: Its cognate antigen is unknown.

The receptor was isolated from a woman in her forties in good health and CMV-seronegative. This rearrangement joins TRBV9 to TRBJ1-1, with 7 nucleotides matching TRBD1. Sequencing used PBMCs. CDR3 sequence (DNA): TGTGCCAGCAGCCGGCAGGGGGTTGAAGCTTTCTTT. Its protein product is CASSRQGVEAFF.